This T cell receptor (beta chain) was sequenced in a study of Graves' ophthalmopathy and Graves' hyperthyroidism. A duration under 3 months, NOSPECS ≥4, CAS ≥3 and moderate-to-severe activity characterized the donors with ophthalmopathy. Uncontrolled infections, pregnancy, lactation or other autoimmune diseases led to patient exclusion. This clonotype appeared many times. Investigators amplified TCR beta CDR3 regions from RNA transcripts. Amplification began with first-round RT-PCR using HTBI primers, then second-round multiplex PCR was performed. TCRdb re-analysed the multiplex PCR reads in MiXCR, keeping a single row per CDR3 protein. The repertoire consists of approximately 640,000 distinct CDR3 sequences, with about two fifths occurring once and the leading ten covering roughly 3.5%. The germline V gene has CDR1 SGHAT and CDR2 FQNNGV. Trimming left V 7 bases short and J 2 bases short, with 15 bases between. The CDR3 extends over 16 amino acids.

The V and J genes are TRBV11-2 and TRBJ2-6; D tentatively fits TRBD1 or TRBD2 (7 bases each). This clonotype was obtained from an adult man with Graves' ophthalmopathy. Source material: peripheral blood. The CDR3: CASTPRGGPGANVLTF. The CDR3 DNA follows: TGTGCCAGCACCCCCAGGGGGGGTCCTGGGGCCAACGTCCTGACTTTC. Full variable domain (missing parts from reference TRBV11-2 and TRBJ2-6): EAGVAQSPRYKIIEKRQSVAFWCNPISGHATLYWYQQILGQGPKLLIQFQNNGVVDDSQLPKDRFSAERLKGVDSTLKIQPAKLEDSAVYLCASTPRGGPGANVLTFGAGSRLTVL.